Reported below is one T cell receptor beta chain. Each CDR3 protein is one row after TCRdb ran MiXCR on the RT-PCR reads. The sample has fewer than 800,000 distinct CDR3 sequences; approximately 15% are singletons. Germline CDR1 and CDR2: SGHVS and FNYEAQ. The V and J ends lost 5 bases and 10 bases respectively, with 16 bases between them. There are 13 residues in the CDR3. The sequenced sample consisted of memory CD4+ T cells from blood. The sequence derives from a female donor in good health, serving as a healthy control. The chain is built from TRBV7-6 and TRBJ2-3, with a weak D call TRBD2 (5 bases). CDR3 in DNA: TGTGCCAGCAGCCCCCGGACGGGGATCTCGCAGTATTTT. Protein product: CASSPRTGISQYF. The entire variable domain, with the rest obtained from reference TRBV7-6 and TRBJ2-3, is as follows: GAGVSQSPRYKVTKRGQDVALRCDPISGHVSLYWYRQALGQGPEFLTYFNYEAQQDKSGLPNDRFSAERPEGSISTLTIQRTEQRDSAMYRCASSPRTGISQYFGPGTRLTVL.